The 8 T cell receptor beta chains reported below all come from one sample, sequenced in a study of shared clonotypes between healthy human individuals. Generated by immunoSEQ multiplex PCR, the TCRdb table keeps only in-frame clones and is missing some. The data show 190,000 or so clones, 65% to 70% seen once. Sequenced: memory CD4+ T cells sorted from blood. Subset described: CD45RA-negative fraction. These receptors were obtained from a man aged 25-40 years in good health.

The chain is built from TRBV4-3 and TRBJ2-1; the D is unclear. CDR3 size: 14 residues. Germline V gene data show CDR1 as LGHNA and CDR2 as YSLEER. V lost 1 base and J lost 7, with 11 bases in between. CDR3 protein: CASSQAGPLNEQFF. The CDR3 nucleotides read TGCGCCAGCAGCCAAGCGGGCCCTCTGAATGAGCAGTTCTTC.

CDR3 region: CASFGPTGELFF. CDR3 bases: TGTGCCAGCTTTGGGCCAACCGGGGAGCTGTTTTTT. The chain couples TRBV18 to TRBJ2-2; D ambiguous. This CDR3 is built from 12 residues. The V end lost 7 bases, the J end lost 5 bases, and 8 bases lay between the germline ends. Germline CDR1 is KGHSH and CDR2 is LQKENI. The full variable domain, rest sourced from reference TRBV18 and TRBJ2-2, is NAGVMQNPRHLVRRRGQEARLRCSPMKGHSHVYWYRQLPEEGLKFMVYLQKENIIDESGMPKERFSAEFPKEGPSILRIQQVVRGDSAAYFCASFGPTGELFFGEGSRLTVL.

Note on this clone: Other DNA variants within this sample encode the same CDR3. DNA of the CDR3: TGTGCCAGCAGCTTAGCCAGGGGCACTGAAGCTTTCTTT. This sequence encodes CASSLARGTEAFF. V usage is TRBV7-2 and J usage is TRBJ1-1; tentative D call: TRBD1 (6 bases). Germline CDR1 SGHTA, CDR2 FQGNSA. CDR3 length: 13 amino acids. Trimming pared 0 bases from V and 4 bases from J, leaving 6 bases between.

This clone was counted a few times. V is TRBV30 and J is TRBJ2-3, with D uncertain. The CDR3 has 16 residues. Germline V gene lookup returns CDR1 GTSNPN and CDR2 SVGIG (reference sequence). Trimming took 3 bases from V and 0 from J, leaving 16 bases between them. As DNA, the CDR3 is TGTGCCTGGAGCCATGCCGACTCTCGTAGCACAGATACGCAGTATTTT. It codes for CAWSHADSRSTDTQYF.

The chain links TRBV7-9 to TRBJ2-2; weak D call: TRBD1 (5 bases). This CDR3 comprises 14 residues. V lost 2 bases to trimming and J lost 1 base, with 5 bases between them. Germline V gene sequence: CDR1 SEHNR, CDR2 FQNEAQ (reference sequence). The CDR3: CASSLQGNTGELFF. Here the CDR3 DNA reads TGTGCCAGCAGCTTACAGGGGAACACCGGGGAGCTGTTTTTT.

The CDR3 coding sequence is TGCAGCGTCCTACAGGGAAACTACGAGCAGTACTTC. Protein product: CSVLQGNYEQYF. The genes are TRBV29-1 and TRBJ2-7; perhaps TRBD1 as D (6 bases). The CDR3 consists of 12 residues. Germline V gene data show CDR1 as SQVTM and CDR2 as ANQGSEA. V was cut by 6 bases and J by 3 bases, with 12 bases left in between.

CDR3 region: CASSFPLAGKWDTQYF. In nucleotides, the CDR3 is TGTGCCAGCAGTTTCCCTCTAGCGGGAAAGTGGGATACGCAGTATTTT. The V gene is TRBV28, the J gene TRBJ2-3; TRBD2 aligns across 9 bases. The germline V gene encodes CDR1 MDHEN and CDR2 SYDVKM. Unmatched junction bases numbered 10, after V lost 3 bases and J lost 6 bases. The CDR3 totals 16 residues.

There are a few counts of this clone. The chain is built from TRBV28 and TRBJ1-2; 7 nucleotides agree with TRBD1. Germline trimming cut 6 bases from V and 5 bases from J; bases unmatched to any gene: 6. The CDR3 is 13 residues long. Germline V gene data show CDR1 as MDHEN and CDR2 as SYDVKM. CDR3 DNA: TGTGCCAGCAGCTCGGGACAGCTTTATGGCTACACCTTC. Encoded protein: CASSSGQLYGYTF.